This is a list of T cell receptor beta chains from one sample in a study of cytomegalovirus exposure and HLA in healthy donors. Here immunoSEQ multiplex PCR was the method, and the copy in TCRdb shows in-frame clones only, minus some. The repertoire consists of under 60,000 clones, with about 88% occurring once and the leading ten covering roughly 6.7%. The sample taken for sequencing was PBMCs. The receptors were sampled from a woman younger than 45 in good health and CMV-seronegative. Both conserved end residues are trimmed from each CDR3.

v_call | cdr3_aa
TRBV5-5 | ASSLYNQPQH
TRBV5-4 | ASSHGNRANYGYT
TRBV6-1 | ASSEIRGGETRRNTEAF
TRBV9 | ASSVDRGLAGVYNEQF
TRBV30 | AWSVGGGSRDEQY
TRBV11-2 | ASSAGLAPYNEQF
TRBV7-8 | ASSSSTSSRDEQF
TRBV10-1 | ASSESLAGYNEQF
TRBV10-2 | ASSDGEEYQPQH
TRBV6-5 | ASSYSPGGRNTIY
TRBV5-1 | ASSLASGSYEQY
TRBV10-3 | ATGDTSYEQY
TRBV5-4 | ASNRQGVSGYT
TRBV10-1 | ASSTGTEAF
TRBV10-2 | ATSLLSGSSYNEQF
TRBV15 | ATSRGASGANVLT
TRBV28 | ASRQGVTDTQY
TRBV29-1 | SVDYGQQETQY
TRBV28 | ASRERGGYT
TRBV4-3 | ASSPSGGLSNEKLF